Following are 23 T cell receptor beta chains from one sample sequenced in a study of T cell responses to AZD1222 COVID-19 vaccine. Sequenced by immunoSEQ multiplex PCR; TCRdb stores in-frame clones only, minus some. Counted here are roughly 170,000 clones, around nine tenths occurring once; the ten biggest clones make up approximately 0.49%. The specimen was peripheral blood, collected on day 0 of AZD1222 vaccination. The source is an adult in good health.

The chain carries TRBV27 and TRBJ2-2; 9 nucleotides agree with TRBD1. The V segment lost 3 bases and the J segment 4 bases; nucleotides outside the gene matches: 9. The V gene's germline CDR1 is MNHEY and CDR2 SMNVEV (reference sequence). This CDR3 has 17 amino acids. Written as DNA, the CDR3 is TGTGCCAGCAGTTTTCTGACTGGGACAGGGCTCACCGGGGAGCTGTTTTTT. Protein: CASSFLTGTGLTGELFF.

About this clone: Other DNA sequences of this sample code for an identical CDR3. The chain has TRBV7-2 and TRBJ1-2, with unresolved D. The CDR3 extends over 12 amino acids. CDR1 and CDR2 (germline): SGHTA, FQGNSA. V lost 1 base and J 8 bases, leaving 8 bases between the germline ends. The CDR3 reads CASSLELGGYTF. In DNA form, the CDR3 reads TGTGCCAGCAGCTTAGAACTTGGAGGCTACACCTTC.

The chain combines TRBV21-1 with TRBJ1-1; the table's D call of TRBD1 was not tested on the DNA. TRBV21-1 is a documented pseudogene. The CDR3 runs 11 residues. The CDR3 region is CASPNDTEAFF. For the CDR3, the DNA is TGTGCCAGCCCCAATGACACTGAAGCTTTCTTT.

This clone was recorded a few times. CDR3 in DNA: TGTGCCAGCAGTGGGGCAGTCGGTGAAAAACTGTTTTTT. Protein product: CASSGAVGEKLFF. This chain joins TRBV12-3 or TRBV12-4 and TRBJ1-4; D is possibly TRBD1 (5 bases). The CDR3 contains 13 residues. The V end was cut by 5 bases, the J end by 7 bases, with 11 bases between.

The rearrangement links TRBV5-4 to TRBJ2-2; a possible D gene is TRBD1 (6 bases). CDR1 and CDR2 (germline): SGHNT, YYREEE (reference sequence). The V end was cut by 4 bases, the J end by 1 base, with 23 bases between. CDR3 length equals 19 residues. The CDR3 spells CASSPKTRGPTMNTGELFF. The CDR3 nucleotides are TGTGCCAGCAGCCCGAAAACCAGGGGTCCCACTATGAACACCGGGGAGCTGTTTTTT.

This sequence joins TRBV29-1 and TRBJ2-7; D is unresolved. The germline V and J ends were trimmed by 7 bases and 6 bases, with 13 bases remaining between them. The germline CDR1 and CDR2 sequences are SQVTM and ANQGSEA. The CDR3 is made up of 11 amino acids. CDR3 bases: TGCAGCGCGAACAAGACCTGCGAGCAGTACTTC. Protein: CSANKTCEQYF.

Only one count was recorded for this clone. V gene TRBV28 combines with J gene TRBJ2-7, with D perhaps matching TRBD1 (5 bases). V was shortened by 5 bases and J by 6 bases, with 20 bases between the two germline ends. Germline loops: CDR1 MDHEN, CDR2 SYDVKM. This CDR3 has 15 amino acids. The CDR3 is CASSPLAFPRAEQYF. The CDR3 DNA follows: TGTGCCAGCAGTCCCCTGGCTTTCCCCAGGGCCGAGCAGTACTTC.

This CDR3 is CASSQDGGGGDTQYF. The CDR3 bases are TGCGCCAGCAGCCAAGATGGCGGGGGCGGAGATACGCAGTATTTT. The chain joins TRBV4-3 to TRBJ2-3; perhaps TRBD2 as D (7 bases). Germline V lookup: CDR1 LGHNA, CDR2 YSLEER. The CDR3 is 15 amino acids. Trimming took 0 bases from V and 5 from J, leaving 12 bases between them.

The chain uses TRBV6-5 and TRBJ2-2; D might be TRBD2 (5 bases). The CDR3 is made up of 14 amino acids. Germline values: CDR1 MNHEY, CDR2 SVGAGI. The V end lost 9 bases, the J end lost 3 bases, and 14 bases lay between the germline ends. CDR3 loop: CASTTGSDTGELFF. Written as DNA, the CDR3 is TGTGCCAGTACTACGGGGTCGGACACCGGGGAGCTGTTTTTT.

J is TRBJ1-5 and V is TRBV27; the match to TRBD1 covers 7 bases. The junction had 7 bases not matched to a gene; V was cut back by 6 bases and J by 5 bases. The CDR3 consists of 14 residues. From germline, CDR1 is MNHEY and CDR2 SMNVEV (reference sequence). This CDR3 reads CASSFRDRDQPQHF. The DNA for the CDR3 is TGTGCCAGCAGCTTCCGGGACAGAGATCAGCCCCAGCATTTT.

The CDR3 is CASSPGTNTEAFF. CDR3 bases: TGTGCCAGCAGCCCAGGAACTAACACTGAAGCTTTCTTT. J is TRBJ1-1 and V is TRBV3-1 (or the pseudogene TRBV3-2); unclear D gene. CDR3 size: 13 residues. With 4 bases removed from V and 2 bases from J, the gap between germline ends came to 8 bases. Germline V gene data show CDR1 as LGHDT and CDR2 as YNNKEL (reference sequence).

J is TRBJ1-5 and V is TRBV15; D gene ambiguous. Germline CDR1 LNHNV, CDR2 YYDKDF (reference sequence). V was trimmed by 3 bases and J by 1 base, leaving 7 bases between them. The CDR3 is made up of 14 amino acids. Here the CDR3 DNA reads TGTGCCACCAGCAGGGTCCTAAGCAATCAGCCCCAGCATTTT. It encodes CATSRVLSNQPQHF.

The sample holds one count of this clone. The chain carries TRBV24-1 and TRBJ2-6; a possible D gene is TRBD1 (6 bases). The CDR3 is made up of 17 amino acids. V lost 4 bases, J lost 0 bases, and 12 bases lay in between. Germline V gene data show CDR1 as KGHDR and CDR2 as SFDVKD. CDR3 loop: CATSERDTFSGANVLTF. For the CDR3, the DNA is TGTGCCACCAGTGAAAGGGACACCTTCTCTGGGGCCAACGTCCTGACTTTC.

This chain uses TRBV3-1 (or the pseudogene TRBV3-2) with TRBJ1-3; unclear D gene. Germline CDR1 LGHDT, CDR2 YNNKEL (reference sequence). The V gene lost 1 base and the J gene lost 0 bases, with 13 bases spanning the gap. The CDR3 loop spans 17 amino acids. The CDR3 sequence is CASSQGLIAFSGNTIYF. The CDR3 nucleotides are TGTGCCAGCAGCCAAGGTTTAATCGCTTTCTCTGGAAACACCATATATTTT.

The CDR3 coding sequence is TGTGCCAGCAGCCCGTCTGCAACTAATGAAAAACTGTTTTTT. Residues: CASSPSATNEKLFF. The chain couples TRBV7-2 to TRBJ1-4; D call uncertain. V lost 5 bases and J lost 0, with 7 bases in between. In germline, CDR1 is SGHTA, CDR2 FQGNSA. This CDR3 has 14 residues.

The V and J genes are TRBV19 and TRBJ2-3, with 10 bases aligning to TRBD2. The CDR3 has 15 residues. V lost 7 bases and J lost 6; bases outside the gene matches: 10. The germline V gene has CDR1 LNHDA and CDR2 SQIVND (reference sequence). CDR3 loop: CASTNQGLAQDTQYF. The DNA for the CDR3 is TGTGCCAGTACTAACCAGGGACTAGCGCAGGATACGCAGTATTTT.

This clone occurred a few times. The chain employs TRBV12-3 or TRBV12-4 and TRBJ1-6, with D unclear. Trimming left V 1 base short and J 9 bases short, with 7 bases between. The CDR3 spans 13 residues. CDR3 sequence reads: CASSLDGRSPLHF. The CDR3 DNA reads TGTGCCAGCAGTTTAGACGGTCGTTCACCCCTCCACTTT.

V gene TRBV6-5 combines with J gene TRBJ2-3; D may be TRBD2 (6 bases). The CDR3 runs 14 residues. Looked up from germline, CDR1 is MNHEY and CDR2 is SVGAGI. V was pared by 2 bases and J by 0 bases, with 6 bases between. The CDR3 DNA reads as TGTGCCAGCAGTTACGGGAGGAGCACAGATACGCAGTATTTT. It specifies CASSYGRSTDTQYF.

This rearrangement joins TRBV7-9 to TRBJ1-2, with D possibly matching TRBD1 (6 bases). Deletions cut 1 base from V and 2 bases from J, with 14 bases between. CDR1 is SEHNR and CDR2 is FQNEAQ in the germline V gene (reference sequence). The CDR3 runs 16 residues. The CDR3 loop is CASSLGKGERNYGYTF. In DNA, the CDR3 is TGTGCCAGCAGCTTAGGGAAGGGGGAGAGGAACTATGGCTACACCTTC.

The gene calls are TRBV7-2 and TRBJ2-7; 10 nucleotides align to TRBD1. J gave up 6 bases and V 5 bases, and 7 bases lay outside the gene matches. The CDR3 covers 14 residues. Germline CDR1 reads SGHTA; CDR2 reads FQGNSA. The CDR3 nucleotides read TGTGCCAGCAGCGCGGGACAGGGGATCTCCGAGCAGTACTTC. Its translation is CASSAGQGISEQYF.

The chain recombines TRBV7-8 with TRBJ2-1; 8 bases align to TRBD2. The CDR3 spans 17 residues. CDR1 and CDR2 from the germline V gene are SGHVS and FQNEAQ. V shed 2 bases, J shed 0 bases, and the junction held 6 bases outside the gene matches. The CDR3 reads CASSLPGAGGSYNEQFF. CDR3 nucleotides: TGTGCCAGCAGCTTACCGGGGGCGGGGGGCTCCTACAATGAGCAGTTCTTC.

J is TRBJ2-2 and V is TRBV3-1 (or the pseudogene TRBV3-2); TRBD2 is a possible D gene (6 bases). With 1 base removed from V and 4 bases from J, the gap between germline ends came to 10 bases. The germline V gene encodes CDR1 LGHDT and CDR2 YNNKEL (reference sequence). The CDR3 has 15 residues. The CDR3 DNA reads TGTGCCAGCAGCCAAGTCGGAGGGAGCACCGGGGAGCTGTTTTTT. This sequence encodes CASSQVGGSTGELFF.

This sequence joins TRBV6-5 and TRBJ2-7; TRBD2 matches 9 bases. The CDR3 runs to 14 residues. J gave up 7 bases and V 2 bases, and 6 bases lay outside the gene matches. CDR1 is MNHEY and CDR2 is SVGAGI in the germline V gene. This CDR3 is CASSYLLSGSEQYF. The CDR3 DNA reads TGTGCCAGCAGTTACCTACTTAGCGGGAGTGAGCAGTACTTC.